The source of this T cell receptor beta chain is a study of cytomegalovirus exposure and HLA in healthy donors. General study findings and limits: Available immune exposure information was restricted to CMV serostatus only.

As to this clone: Its target is unknown.

J lost 7 bases, V lost 4 bases, and 9 bases had no gene match. There are 14 residues in the CDR3. Per germline, CDR1 SGHRS and CDR2 YFSETQ. The PCR had 60 Vbeta and 13 Jbeta primers. Clones were sequenced by immunoSEQ multiplex PCR, and TCRdb holds only the in-frame ones, with some missing. This sample has about 140,000 clones, with approximately 73% found just once. Sequenced: PBMCs. The TCR comes from a woman aged 40-49 years in good health and CMV-seronegative. The chain links TRBV5-1 to TRBJ2-7; 9 bases line up with TRBD1. CDR3 DNA sequence: TGCGCCAGCAGCCCCGACAGGGGGGTAGGGGAGCAGTACTTC. Translating gives CASSPDRGVGEQYF.